Listed here are 7 T cell receptor beta chains from one sample, sequenced in a study of T cell changes during pregnancy in multiple sclerosis. Clones were sequenced by immunoSEQ multiplex PCR, and TCRdb holds only the in-frame ones, with some missing. The table shows more than 100,000 clones, with 92% occurring only once. The sequenced sample was peripheral blood, obtained after pregnancy. These receptors all come from a female donor with multiple sclerosis, enrolled in a pregnancy study.

The genes are TRBV9 and TRBJ1-4, with 7 bases lining up with TRBD1. The CDR3 is 15 residues long. CDR1 and CDR2 (germline): SGDLS, YYNGEE. With 3 bases clipped from V and 4 bases from J, the junction kept 6 bases outside the gene matches. CDR3: CASSAEGQLNEKLFF. The CDR3 DNA sequence: TGTGCCAGCAGCGCGGAGGGACAGCTTAATGAAAAACTGTTTTTT.

The chain uses TRBV5-5 and TRBJ1-4; possible D gene TRBD1, 5 bases. V dropped 4 bases and J dropped 7 bases, with 14 bases sitting between them. The germline CDR1 and CDR2 sequences are SGHKS and YYEKEE (reference sequence). The CDR3 loop spans 14 amino acids. In DNA, the CDR3 is TGTGCCAGCAGCACCCTCGGGGGATCTGAAAAACTGTTTTTT. It codes for CASSTLGGSEKLFF.

The sample holds one count of this clone. This chain links TRBV2 with TRBJ2-3, with D perhaps matching TRBD2 (5 bases). Germline V CDR1 and CDR2: SNHLY, FYNNEI. Trimming removed 8 bases at V and 1 base at J, with 10 bases between. The CDR3 has 13 amino acids. CDR3: CASESSGTDTQYF. The DNA of the CDR3 is TGTGCCAGCGAGAGTAGCGGCACAGATACGCAGTATTTT.

This chain joins TRBV19 and TRBJ1-5; 7 nucleotides line up with TRBD1. The CDR3 covers 12 residues. Germline V CDR1 and CDR2: LNHDA, SQIVND (reference sequence). Germline trimming cut 10 bases from V and 13 bases from J; bases unmatched to any gene: 13. CDR3 in amino acids: CATAPRQGGQHF. The CDR3 DNA is TGTGCCACAGCCCCCCGACAGGGCGGGCAGCATTTT.

The chain has TRBV6-4 and TRBJ2-1; TRBD2 matches at 11 bases. The CDR3 contains 14 residues. From germline, CDR1 is MRHNA and CDR2 SNTAGT. V trimming: 4 bases; J trimming: 9 bases; junction bases outside the gene matches: 5. CDR3 amino acids: CASSALAGGGEQFF. As DNA, the CDR3 is TGTGCCAGCAGTGCATTAGCGGGAGGGGGTGAGCAGTTCTTC.

The chain carries TRBV2 and TRBJ2-7; D perhaps matches TRBD1 (5 bases). The CDR3 has 14 residues. The germline gives CDR1 SNHLY, CDR2 FYNNEI. The V and J ends lost 4 bases and 3 bases respectively, with 13 bases between them. CDR3 sequence: CASSAQGNNYEQYF. The CDR3 DNA sequence: TGTGCCAGCAGTGCGCAGGGTAACAACTACGAGCAGTACTTC.

The DNA of the CDR3 is TGCGCCAGCAGCGATCTAGCGGGGAATGAGCAGTTCTTC. Its translation is CASSDLAGNEQFF. The rearrangement joins TRBV5-1 to TRBJ2-1; TRBD2 matches 9 bases. Germline V gives CDR1 SGHRS, CDR2 YFSETQ. The CDR3 spans 13 residues. Trimming removed 4 bases from V and 7 bases from J; junction bases left unmatched: 3.